This T cell receptor beta chain was recorded in a study of tumor-infiltrating lymphocytes in primary liver carcinoma. The overall study: Samples returned roughly 3.65 to 8 million productive TCRbeta reads each. Read depth did not differ significantly between tissue types. Study outcomes and limitations: Significantly greater top-250-clone fractions characterized tumors relative to blood (p = 0.039). Only about 8-25% of top clones spanned all five tumor regions.

With around 500 ng total RNA as template and a constant-region primer, TCR beta cDNA was made. Library construction for TCR beta comprised three nested multiplex PCR rounds performed with slightly modified ARM-PCR. The first two PCR rounds used TRBV1-TRBV30 forward primers with a C-beta reverse primer, nine to ten cycles each. Each CDR3 protein gets one entry after TCRdb re-called the multiplex PCR reads with MiXCR. The sample holds around 100,000 distinct CDR3 sequences; about 70% are singletons and the top ten take around 12%. The tissue used was unsorted bulk material of about 19-30 mg. RNA and DNA were co-extracted from it with the AllPrep DNA/RNA mini kit. Resecting the tumor surgically was how the patients' primary liver carcinoma was treated. A few counts support this clonotype. Its antigen remains unidentified. CDR1 DFQATT and CDR2 SNEGSKA come from the germline V gene (reference sequence). The CDR3 is 15 amino acids. The V segment lost 0 bases and the J segment 4 bases; nucleotides outside the gene matches: 5.

The sample taken for sequencing was liver tumor tissue from sampling region 2. Subset: tumor region T2, inferior pole. The chain carries TRBV20-1 and TRBJ2-2; 7 bases are shared with TRBD2. The sequence came from an older woman with primary liver carcinoma and hepatitis B virus infection. CDR3 residues: CSARDVGLGTGELFF. In nucleotides, the CDR3 is TGCAGTGCTAGAGATGTCGGACTAGGCACCGGGGAGCTGTTTTTT.